This T cell receptor (beta chain) was sequenced in a study of monozygotic twins with inflammatory bowel disease. Germline V CDR1 and CDR2: SGHRS, YFSETQ. The length of the CDR3 is 18 residues. Following a re-call of the 5' RACE reads, TCRdb has one entry per CDR3 protein and lacks DNA. Here the sample table reports over 200,000 distinct CDR3 sequences. This TCR was sampled from a human donor with ulcerative colitis or Crohn's disease, or a healthy co-twin of an affected twin (not recorded which). This sequence joins TRBV5-1 and TRBJ2-3; no DNA is available, so the TRBD2 call from TCRdb remains unchecked. Sequencing was done on a sample of blood. CDR3 loop: CASSRGTSGGIGTDTQYF.